The clone carrying this T cell receptor (beta chain) was seen a handful of times. The data originate from a study of regulatory T cells in long-lasting Graves disease. Building the TCR beta libraries relied on iRepertoire HTBI primers, and CDR3 regions underwent Arm-PCR. TCRdb processed the multiplex PCR reads anew with MiXCR; each CDR3 protein has one entry. The sample has 350,000 to 450,000 distinct CDR3 sequences, roughly a sixth seen once; the top ten hold less than 35%. The time point: newly diagnosed GD, antithyroid drugs for less than 3 months. The TCR library was prepared using RNA isolated from PBMCs. Germline V CDR1 and CDR2: KGHSH, LQKENI. CDR3 size: 15 residues. J was trimmed by 5 bases and V by 2 bases; bases with no gene match: 3. The same data also contributed to another study, on T cells in Graves' hyperthyroidism and ophthalmopathy.

The sample consisted of peripheral blood mononuclear cells (PBMCs), taken at new diagnosis, from a patient treated with antithyroid drugs. The chain couples TRBV18 to TRBJ2-1; TRBD2 agrees at 10 bases. This clonotype was sampled from a middle-aged man with Graves disease. CDR3 bases: TGTGCCAGCTCACCAGCTAGCGGGGGAAACAATGAGCAGTTCTTC. Amino acids: CASSPASGGNNEQFF. Based on the CDR3 plus reference TRBV18 and TRBJ2-1, the full variable domain is NAGVMQNPRHLVRRRGQEARLRCSPMKGHSHVYWYRQLPEEGLKFMVYLQKENIIDESGMPKERFSAEFPKEGPSILRIQQVVRGDSAAYFCASSPASGGNNEQFFGPGTRLTVL.